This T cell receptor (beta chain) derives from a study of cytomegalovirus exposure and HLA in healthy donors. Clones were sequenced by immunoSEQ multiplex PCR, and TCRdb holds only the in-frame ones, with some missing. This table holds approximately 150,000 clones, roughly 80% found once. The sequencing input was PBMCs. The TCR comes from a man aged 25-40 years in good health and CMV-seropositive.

Here the CDR3 reads CASSLGGNSYNEQFF. The CDR3 DNA sequence: TGCGCCAGCAGCTTAGGGGGAAACTCCTACAATGAGCAGTTCTTC. This sequence joins TRBV5-1 and TRBJ2-1; weak D call: TRBD1 (6 bases). Germline V gene sequence: CDR1 SGHRS, CDR2 YFSETQ. The CDR3 has 15 amino acids. V lost 2 bases and J 0 bases, leaving 9 bases between the germline ends.